One sample yielded the 20 T cell receptor beta chains listed below, sequenced in a study of T-cell reconstitution after alpha-beta-depleted transplantation in children. The library targeted TCRbeta and was prepared with unique molecular identifiers. One entry per CDR3 protein results from TCRdb running MiXCR on the PCR reads. The data show some 500,000 distinct CDR3 sequences, about 17% seen once. The sample was PBMCs from the stem cell graft donor, taken from the stem cell graft. Receptor source: a human donor who donated a stem cell graft to a child with acute lymphoblastic leukemia.

V and J are TRBV27 and TRBJ1-3; D is possibly TRBD1 (5 bases). This CDR3 has 13 amino acids. Trimming cost V 2 bases and J 9 bases, with 11 bases left between them. Looked up from germline, CDR1 is MNHEY and CDR2 is SMNVEV (reference sequence). Here the CDR3 reads CASSLGQGSTIYF. Here the CDR3 DNA reads TGTGCCAGCAGTTTAGGGCAGGGTTCCACCATATATTTT.

The sample holds many counts of this clonotype. The chain links TRBV28 to TRBJ2-7, with 10 bases aligning to TRBD2. With 6 bases clipped from V and 0 bases from J, the junction kept 5 bases outside the gene matches. This CDR3 region has 15 residues. Germline CDR1 reads MDHEN; CDR2 reads SYDVKM. The CDR3 loop reads CASSLSGRSSYEQYF. CDR3 in DNA: TGTGCCAGCAGCCTTAGCGGGAGGAGCTCCTACGAGCAGTACTTC. Based on the CDR3 plus reference TRBV28 and TRBJ2-7, the full variable domain is DVKVTQSSRYLVKRTGEKVFLECVQDMDHENMFWYRQDPGLGLRLIYFSYDVKMKEKGDIPEGYSVSREKKERFSLILESASTNQTSMYLCASSLSGRSSYEQYFGPGTRLTVT.

V usage is TRBV5-1 and J usage is TRBJ2-1; 9 nucleotides agree with TRBD2. The CDR3 has 19 amino acids. Germline trimming cut 0 bases from V and 1 base from J; bases unmatched to any gene: 11. Germline CDR1 SGHRS, CDR2 YFSETQ. The CDR3 protein is CASSLALSGRLPSYNEQFF. CDR3 coding DNA: TGCGCCAGCAGCTTGGCCTTAAGCGGGAGGTTACCTTCCTACAATGAGCAGTTCTTC.

To note about this clonotype: One junction end does not reproduce the germline sequence, and a read error may be involved. The DNA of the CDR3 is TGCGCCACCAGCCGGGCCACAGGGGTCGAGCAGTACTTC. Protein product: CATSRATGVEQYF. The rearrangement links TRBV4-1 to TRBJ2-7; TRBD1 aligns across 7 bases. Germline V gene sequence: CDR1 MGHRA, CDR2 YSYEKL. The CDR3 has 13 residues.

This clonotype has at least ten counts. The V call is TRBV12-3 or TRBV12-4, the J call TRBJ2-1, with 7 bases matching TRBD2. V lost 6 bases, J lost 10 bases, and 6 bases stayed unmatched. The CDR3 runs 12 residues. The CDR3 bases are TGTGCCAGCAGCCTGGGGGGAGGGGAGCAGTTCTTC. It yields the protein CASSLGGGEQFF.

V usage is TRBV5-6 and J usage is TRBJ2-1, with D possibly being TRBD1 or TRBD2 (5 bases each). The CDR3 runs 17 residues. V was pared by 0 bases and J by 4 bases, with 17 bases between. The germline CDR1 and CDR2 sequences are SGHDT and YYEEEE. Written as DNA, the CDR3 is TGTGCCAGCAGCTTGGTGGGGGTAGGTGATGCATACAATGAGCAGTTCTTC. It codes for CASSLVGVGDAYNEQFF.

This chain connects TRBV18 to TRBJ1-5; TRBD1 is a possible D gene (5 bases). CDR1 and CDR2 from the germline V gene are KGHSH and LQKENI. This CDR3 region has 14 residues. The V end lost 2 bases, the J end lost 7 bases, and 12 bases lay between the germline ends. CDR3 coding DNA: TGTGCCAGCTCACCAGAGGGGCAGGGACAGCCCCAGCATTTT. Protein product: CASSPEGQGQPQHF.

This clonotype occurred a few times. CDR3 nucleotide sequence: TGTGCCAGCTCGCCGGGACTTACGACAGATACGCAGTATTTT. This gives the protein CASSPGLTTDTQYF. The chain employs TRBV18 and TRBJ2-3; tentatively, D is TRBD2 (6 bases). CDR3 length equals 14 residues. With 6 bases removed from V and 3 bases from J, the gap between germline ends came to 13 bases. From germline, CDR1 is KGHSH and CDR2 LQKENI.

The CDR3 DNA sequence: TGCGCCAGCAGCTTGACTCACAGGGTTAACAAGGATCGTAAGACCCAGTACTTC. It encodes CASSLTHRVNKDRKTQYF. This chain connects TRBV5-1 to TRBJ2-5; a possible D gene is TRBD1 (6 bases). The CDR3 is 18 residues long. Germline V gene lookup returns CDR1 SGHRS and CDR2 YFSETQ. Deletions cut 1 base from V and 6 bases from J, with 25 bases between. The complete variable domain, with remaining parts taken from reference TRBV5-1 and TRBJ2-5, reads KAGVTQTPRYLIKTRGQQVTLSCSPISGHRSVSWYQQTPGQGLQFLFEYFSETQRNKGNFPGRFSGRQFSNSRSEMNVSTLELGDSALYLCASSLTHRVNKDRKTQYFGPGTRLLVL.

In its sample, this clonotype was seen once. This chain connects TRBV7-3 to TRBJ2-3, with TRBD2 matching 11 bases. The CDR3 is 18 amino acids. The germline V gene encodes CDR1 SGHTA and CDR2 FQGTGA. J lost 1 base, V lost 5 bases, and 11 bases had no gene match. The CDR3 spells CASSLPSMGLAGTDTQYF. CDR3 sequence (DNA): TGTGCCAGCAGCCTACCCAGTATGGGACTAGCGGGCACAGATACGCAGTATTTT.

This chain connects TRBV7-3 to TRBJ2-1; 14 bases fit TRBD2. This CDR3 has 16 amino acids. V gave up 5 bases and J gave up 2 bases; unmatched junction bases: 2. The V gene's germline CDR1 is SGHTA and CDR2 FQGTGA. CDR3 nucleotide sequence: TGTGCCAGCAGCACGGGACTAGCGGGGGCCTACAATGAGCAGTTCTTC. Translated: CASSTGLAGAYNEQFF.

The chain employs TRBV7-6 and TRBJ2-2; the match to TRBD2 covers 10 bases. CDR1 and CDR2 from the germline V gene are SGHVS and FNYEAQ. V shed 5 bases, J shed 4 bases, and the junction held 13 bases outside the gene matches. This CDR3 is 18 amino acids long. The CDR3 protein is CASSVFLAGEVPTGELFF. The CDR3 nucleotides are TGTGCCAGCAGCGTCTTCCTAGCGGGAGAGGTGCCCACCGGGGAGCTGTTTTTT.

This clonotype has more than one count but fewer than ten. The CDR3 loop is CASSHPDRPTGELFF. The CDR3 DNA is TGTGCCAGCAGTCACCCGGACAGACCCACCGGGGAGCTGTTTTTT. V and J are TRBV6-5 and TRBJ2-2; D is possibly TRBD1 (6 bases). CDR1 and CDR2 from the germline V gene are MNHEY and SVGAGI. V dropped 5 bases and J dropped 4 bases, with 14 bases sitting between them. The CDR3 runs 15 residues.

This clonotype turned up a few times. The gene calls are TRBV18 and TRBJ2-2, with 8 bases identical to TRBD1. Germline V gene lookup returns CDR1 KGHSH and CDR2 LQKENI. The CDR3 contains 16 residues. The ends lost 5 bases at V and 0 bases at J; junction bases unmatched: 5. CDR3 sequence: CASSRQGKTNTGELFF. In DNA form, the CDR3 reads TGTGCCAGCTCAAGACAGGGGAAGACGAACACCGGGGAGCTGTTTTTT.

This clonotype showed up just a few times. This chain joins TRBV10-1 and TRBJ2-5; D may be TRBD1 (6 bases). The germline V gene has CDR1 WNHNN and CDR2 SYGVQD (reference sequence). The ends were cut back, 2 bases at V and 5 bases at J, with 12 bases in the middle. This CDR3 contains 14 residues. The CDR3 sequence: CASSEAGVTETQYF. As DNA, the CDR3 is TGCGCCAGCAGTGAGGCAGGGGTCACGGAGACCCAGTACTTC.

The sample holds a few counts of this clonotype. The chain couples TRBV27 to TRBJ2-1, with 8 bases fitting TRBD2. The ends lost 3 bases at V and 9 bases at J; junction bases unmatched: 4. CDR3 length: 13 residues. Germline V gene data show CDR1 as MNHEY and CDR2 as SMNVEV (reference sequence). The CDR3 DNA reads TGTGCCAGCAGTTTTTCGGGAGGGGGTGAGCAGTTCTTC. Protein product: CASSFSGGGEQFF.

V usage is TRBV7-6 and J usage is TRBJ2-6; D is ambiguous. CDR1 and CDR2 (germline): SGHVS, FNYEAQ. The CDR3 covers 16 residues. V lost 0 bases and J 2 bases, leaving 8 bases between the germline ends. This CDR3 reads CASSLAWQPGANVLTF. DNA for the CDR3: TGTGCCAGCAGCTTAGCGTGGCAGCCTGGGGCCAACGTCCTGACTTTC.

This clonotype has more than one count but fewer than ten. This chain links TRBV11-2 with TRBJ2-5, with D hard to call. The germline gives CDR1 SGHAT, CDR2 FQNNGV. Trimming shortened V by 5 bases and J by 5 bases, and 6 bases separated the two germline ends. CDR3 length: 11 residues. CDR3 loop: CASSRLETQYF. The CDR3 DNA reads as TGTGCCAGCAGCCGTCTCGAGACCCAGTACTTC.

This clonotype showed up just a few times. V gene TRBV7-3 combines with J gene TRBJ1-1; 7 nucleotides match TRBD1. Germline CDR1 is SGHTA and CDR2 is FQGTGA. V gave up 7 bases and J gave up 5 bases; unmatched junction bases: 16. The CDR3 has 16 amino acids. This CDR3 is CASTNPPGRGSTEAFF. The CDR3 bases are TGTGCCAGCACCAACCCTCCCGGCAGGGGGAGTACTGAAGCTTTCTTT. The variable domain in full, completed from reference TRBV7-3 and TRBJ1-1, reads GAGVSQTPSNKVTEKGKYVELRCDPISGHTALYWYRQSLGQGPEFLIYFQGTGAADDSGLPNDRFFAVRPEGSVSTLKIQRTERGDSAVYLCASTNPPGRGSTEAFFGQGTRLTVV.

The sample holds one count of this clonotype. This chain links TRBV7-8 with TRBJ1-5; tentatively, D is TRBD1 (5 bases). The CDR3 is 16 residues long. Trimming pared 2 bases from V and 3 bases from J, leaving 14 bases between. Germline lookup yields CDR1 SGHVS and CDR2 FQNEAQ. Written as DNA, the CDR3 is TGTGCCAGCAGCTTAACGACGGGGGTCTACAATCAGCCCCAGCATTTT. Translating gives CASSLTTGVYNQPQHF. Complete variable domain (other parts from reference TRBV7-8 and TRBJ1-5): GAGVSQSPRYKVAKRGQDVALRCDPISGHVSLFWYQQALGQGPEFLTYFQNEAQLDKSGLPSDRFFAERPEGSVSTLKIQRTQQEDSAVYLCASSLTTGVYNQPQHFGDGTRLSIL.